The 32 T cell receptor beta chains below come from one sample, sequenced in a study of T cells after somatic rescue of genetic block. Data came from immunoSEQ multiplex PCR; TCRdb stores just in-frame clones and leaves some out. Of some 15,000 clones in the sample, around 68% are singletons; the top ten hold about 29%. Input material: peripheral blood mononuclear cells (PBMCs). The receptors were sampled from a man between 18 and 29 years old.

This chain connects TRBV5-1 to TRBJ2-1, with D possibly matching TRBD2 (5 bases). Deletions cut 5 bases from V and 0 bases from J, with 12 bases between. This CDR3 comprises 15 residues. Germline loops: CDR1 SGHRS, CDR2 YFSETQ. CDR3 nucleotide sequence: TGCGCCAGCAGTCCCCTAGCAAGCTCCTACAATGAGCAGTTCTTC. It is translated as CASSPLASSYNEQFF.

The chain combines TRBV6-5 with TRBJ2-7, with 9 bases identical to TRBD1. With V trimmed by 6 bases and J by 0 bases, 6 bases remained unmatched. Per germline, CDR1 MNHEY and CDR2 SVGAGI. This CDR3 has 15 residues. CDR3 coding DNA: TGTGCCAGCAGCACGACAGGGGGGAGCTCCTACGAGCAGTACTTC. The encoded protein is CASSTTGGSSYEQYF.

To note about this clone: At one end the junction does not follow the germline gene, possibly because of a read error. Other DNA sequences in the same sample also yield this CDR3. The CDR3 is CASSKDYLLYEQYF. The CDR3 DNA follows: TGTGCCAGCAGCAAGGACTACCTGTTGTACGAGCAATACTTC. J is TRBJ2-7 and V is TRBV2, with D possibly matching TRBD2 (6 bases). Germline V CDR1 and CDR2: SNHLY, FYNNEI. This CDR3 spans 14 amino acids.

This clone was recorded at least ten times. CDR3 sequence reads: CASSLGQGDEQYF. In DNA form, the CDR3 reads TGTGCCAGCAGCTTAGGACAGGGGGACGAGCAGTACTTC. This rearrangement joins TRBV7-9 to TRBJ2-7, with 9 bases matching TRBD1. Germline lookup yields CDR1 SEHNR and CDR2 FQNEAQ (reference sequence). V trimming: 1 base; J trimming: 5 bases; junction bases outside the gene matches: 0. The CDR3 contains 13 residues.

This clone showed up just once. The chain has TRBV19 and TRBJ2-5; 13 bases align to TRBD2. Germline assignment: CDR1 LNHDA and CDR2 SQIVND (reference sequence). V was pared by 0 bases and J by 2 bases, with 6 bases of the junction left unmatched. The CDR3 spans 18 residues. Here the CDR3 reads CASSIERRGLAGQETQYF. CDR3 nucleotides: TGTGCCAGTAGTATAGAGCGCCGGGGACTAGCGGGACAAGAGACCCAGTACTTC.

The chain is built from TRBV28 and TRBJ1-6; D gene uncertain. The V end lost 2 bases, the J end lost 11 bases, and 10 bases lay between the germline ends. Germline CDR1 is MDHEN and CDR2 is SYDVKM. The CDR3 loop spans 13 amino acids. The CDR3 DNA sequence: TGTGCCAGCAGTTTAAAGAAGGTTCCACCCCTCCACTTT. This gives the protein CASSLKKVPPLHF.

The V gene is TRBV30, the J gene TRBJ2-2; possible D gene TRBD2, 6 bases. The CDR3 has 14 amino acids. Germline V gene data show CDR1 as GTSNPN and CDR2 as SVGIG (reference sequence). The V and J ends lost 3 bases and 4 bases respectively, with 12 bases between them. CDR3 sequence reads: CAWRPGLPTGELFF. The CDR3 DNA follows: TGTGCCTGGAGGCCGGGACTTCCCACCGGGGAGCTGTTTTTT. Using reference TRBV30 and TRBJ2-2 for the parts outside the CDR3, the full variable domain is SQTIHQWPATLVQPVGSPLSLECTVEGTSNPNLYWYRQAAGRGLQLLFYSVGIGQISSEVPQNLSASRPQDRQFILSSKKLLLSDSGFYLCAWRPGLPTGELFFGEGSRLTVL.

This rearrangement joins TRBV11-3 to TRBJ2-5, with unresolved D. V was cut by 4 bases and J by 7 bases, with 7 bases left in between. The CDR3 covers 11 residues. Germline lookup yields CDR1 SGHNT and CDR2 YENEEA. CDR3 amino acids: CASSSVRTQYF. The CDR3 DNA is TGTGCCAGCAGCTCTGTGAGGACCCAGTACTTC.

The rearrangement uses TRBV5-4 and TRBJ2-7, with 7 bases lining up with TRBD2. Germline V lookup: CDR1 SGHNT, CDR2 YYREEE (reference sequence). The V gene end was trimmed by 4 bases and the J gene end by 2 bases; junction bases not matched to a gene: 6. The CDR3 runs 14 residues. CDR3 in DNA: TGTGCCAGCAGCCGTCCGGGACTACCCTACGAGCAGTACTTC. It is translated as CASSRPGLPYEQYF.

This clone was detected only once. An end of the junction differs from the germline gene, which may be a read error. The V and J genes are TRBV27 and TRBJ2-7; D is possibly TRBD1 (6 bases). The germline V gene encodes CDR1 MNHEY and CDR2 SMNVEV (reference sequence). The CDR3 runs 13 residues. CDR3 DNA sequence: TGTGCCAGCAGATTTGACAGGCTAGGGTCCCTTAGCTTC. Translating it yields CASRFDRLGSLSF.

The genes are TRBV7-9 and TRBJ2-3, with 9 bases fitting TRBD1. Germline lookup yields CDR1 SEHNR and CDR2 FQNEAQ (reference sequence). The ends lost 4 bases at V and 3 bases at J; junction bases unmatched: 5. The CDR3 runs 15 residues. Here the CDR3 reads CASSSWDRATDTQYF. Here the CDR3 DNA reads TGTGCCAGCAGCTCCTGGGACAGGGCGACAGATACGCAGTATTTT.

The rearrangement links TRBV28 to TRBJ1-2; 9 bases are a match to TRBD1. The CDR3 totals 14 residues. From germline, CDR1 is MDHEN and CDR2 SYDVKM. The J segment lost 4 bases and the V segment lost 6 bases, leaving 6 bases of the junction unmatched. This chain's CDR3 is CASRTRDRAYGYTF. The CDR3, as DNA: TGTGCCAGCAGGACCCGGGACAGGGCCTATGGCTACACCTTC.

V is TRBV7-6 and J is TRBJ2-7, with D unclear. The germline V gene encodes CDR1 SGHVS and CDR2 FNYEAQ. Trimming removed 1 base at V and 6 bases at J, with 7 bases between. The CDR3 is 12 amino acids. In nucleotides, the CDR3 is TGTGCCAGCAGCTTAGGCTGGGGCGAGCAGTACTTC. Its protein product is CASSLGWGEQYF.

The CDR3 loop reads CASSGPPNYGYTF. The CDR3 DNA reads TGCGCCAGCAGTGGGCCGCCTAACTATGGCTACACCTTC. The J gene is TRBJ1-2, the V gene TRBV10-2; D remains unclear. From germline, CDR1 is WSHSY and CDR2 SAAADI. Trimming stripped 4 bases from V and 0 bases from J, with 6 bases between. The CDR3 covers 13 residues.

The chain recombines TRBV18 with TRBJ1-4; TRBD1 agrees at 7 bases. The CDR3 spans 16 residues. The germline gives CDR1 KGHSH, CDR2 LQKENI. V shed 4 bases, J shed 5 bases, and the junction held 10 bases outside the gene matches. The CDR3 sequence is CASSQSGTAHNEKLFF. For the CDR3, the DNA is TGTGCCAGCTCACAGTCCGGGACAGCTCACAATGAAAAACTGTTTTTT.

The chain uses TRBV6-5 and TRBJ1-5; a possible D gene is TRBD1 (5 bases). Per the germline V gene, CDR1 is MNHEY and CDR2 is SVGAGI. This CDR3 has 16 residues. V lost 0 bases, J lost 7 bases, and 16 bases lay in between. CDR3 in amino acids: CASSYSPRDGGQPQHF. CDR3 nucleotides: TGTGCCAGCAGTTACTCCCCTCGGGACGGGGGGCAGCCCCAGCATTTT.

In its sample, this clone was seen a few times. The V gene is TRBV9, the J gene TRBJ2-1, with D unresolved. This CDR3 contains 12 residues. Germline CDR1 is SGDLS and CDR2 is YYNGEE. V gave up 3 bases and J gave up 3 bases, with 4 bases separating them. The CDR3 sequence: CASSGDYNEQFF. The DNA of the CDR3 is TGTGCCAGCAGCGGGGACTACAATGAGCAGTTCTTC.

The gene calls are TRBV6-4 and TRBJ2-7; D is perhaps TRBD1 (6 bases). Per the germline V gene, CDR1 is MRHNA and CDR2 is SNTAGT. Trimming shortened V by 3 bases and J by 1 base, and 19 bases separated the two germline ends. There are 17 residues in the CDR3. This chain's CDR3 is CASSETRQGPISYEQYF. The CDR3 region has the DNA TGTGCCAGCAGTGAAACCCGGCAGGGGCCTATTTCCTACGAGCAGTACTTC.

The chain couples TRBV6-5 to TRBJ1-2; D is ambiguous. The V and J ends lost 0 bases and 4 bases respectively, with 6 bases between them. The CDR3 runs to 13 residues. The V gene's germline CDR1 is MNHEY and CDR2 SVGAGI. The CDR3 DNA reads as TGTGCCAGCAGTTACTCAGGGAGCTATGGCTACACCTTC. It specifies CASSYSGSYGYTF.

The rearrangement joins TRBV30 to TRBJ2-6; TRBD1 might be the D (5 bases). The CDR3 runs 15 residues. Trimming left V 2 bases short and J 1 base short, with 9 bases between. The germline CDR1 and CDR2 sequences are GTSNPN and SVGIG (reference sequence). The CDR3 region has the DNA TGTGCCTGGAGTTCCGCAGGGTCTGGGGCCAACGTCCTGACTTTC. It codes for CAWSSAGSGANVLTF.

This clone was detected a few times. The chain links TRBV2 to TRBJ1-5, with D tentatively TRBD1 (5 bases). The CDR3 is 15 amino acids. Trimming pared 2 bases from V and 4 bases from J, leaving 12 bases between. Germline V gene lookup returns CDR1 SNHLY and CDR2 FYNNEI. The CDR3 loop reads CASSEWGVRNQPQHF. The CDR3 DNA is TGTGCCAGCAGTGAATGGGGGGTACGGAATCAGCCCCAGCATTTT.

Regarding this clone: Relative to the germline gene, one junction end is altered; a read error may explain this. The chain carries TRBV7-4 and TRBJ2-5; TRBD2 matches 9 bases. The J call is uncertain, as TRBJ2-7 better fits the DNA end. This CDR3 is 15 amino acids long. Germline-derived CDR1 and CDR2 are SGHVT and SQSDAQ. This chain's CDR3 is CASGFATSGSYEQYF. DNA for the CDR3: TGTGCCAGCGGCTTCGCGACTAGCGGTTCCTACGAGCAGTACTTC.

The chain couples TRBV5-1 to TRBJ2-3; maybe TRBD1 (6 bases). This CDR3 is built from 17 residues. Germline V lookup: CDR1 SGHRS, CDR2 YFSETQ. Deletions cut 4 bases from V and 0 bases from J, with 18 bases between. CDR3 DNA sequence: TGCGCCAGCAGCCTAAATATGGGACACCTTAGCACAGATACGCAGTATTTT. Amino acids: CASSLNMGHLSTDTQYF.

The V and J genes are TRBV19 and TRBJ1-4; D possibly corresponds to TRBD1 (6 bases). The ends were cut back, 3 bases at V and 8 bases at J, with 19 bases in the middle. The germline V gene encodes CDR1 LNHDA and CDR2 SQIVND (reference sequence). The CDR3 totals 16 residues. CDR3 residues: CASSIAPNRVGEKLFF. CDR3 nucleotide sequence: TGTGCCAGTAGTATCGCCCCCAACAGGGTTGGCGAAAAACTGTTTTTT.

The V call is TRBV5-1, the J call TRBJ2-4; 11 bases agree with TRBD1. This CDR3 has 16 amino acids. The germline gives CDR1 SGHRS, CDR2 YFSETQ. Trimming took 3 bases from V and 2 from J; bases not matched to a gene: 4. The CDR3, as DNA: TGCGCCAGCAGCTGGGGACAGGGGGTGACCAAAAACATTCAGTACTTC. It yields the protein CASSWGQGVTKNIQYF.

This clone was detected only a few times. J is TRBJ1-4 and V is TRBV18; no clear D gene. CDR3 size: 16 residues. Trimming removed 2 bases at V and 0 bases at J, with 10 bases between. Germline lookup yields CDR1 KGHSH and CDR2 LQKENI. The CDR3 DNA reads TGTGCCAGCTCACCAGGGGAACGGGCAACTAATGAAAAACTGTTTTTT. Its protein is CASSPGERATNEKLFF.

The chain is built from TRBV6-5 and TRBJ1-2; D may be TRBD1 (5 bases). V shed 5 bases and J shed 3 bases, with 13 bases lying between them. CDR1 and CDR2 (germline): MNHEY, SVGAGI. The CDR3 length is 14 residues. In DNA form, the CDR3 reads TGTGCCAGCAGTCGGGTCGGGGGAGACTATGGCTACACCTTC. It encodes CASSRVGGDYGYTF.

A single count supports this clone. The V call is TRBV10-3, the J call TRBJ2-5, with D unclear. V lost 0 bases and J lost 5, with 7 bases in between. CDR1 is ENHRY and CDR2 is SYGVKD in the germline V gene. The CDR3 spans 13 residues. The CDR3 DNA reads as TGTGCCATCAGTGAGTCAGTTCGGGAGACCCAGTACTTC. Its protein product is CAISESVRETQYF.

In its sample, this clone is medium-sized. The rearrangement joins TRBV18 to TRBJ2-7, with TRBD2 as a possible D gene (6 bases). Trimming removed 3 bases at V and 0 bases at J, with 15 bases between. The germline V gene encodes CDR1 KGHSH and CDR2 LQKENI. This CDR3 contains 16 residues. This CDR3 reads CASSPVFTSLSYEQYF. The CDR3 DNA is TGTGCCAGCTCACCGGTCTTCACTAGCCTCTCCTACGAGCAGTACTTC.

This clone was counted a few times. V is TRBV28 and J is TRBJ1-2, with unresolved D. In germline, CDR1 is MDHEN, CDR2 SYDVKM. V lost 7 bases to trimming and J lost 0 bases, with 15 bases between them. This CDR3 is built from 15 residues. Here the CDR3 DNA reads TGTGCCAGCATCTCAACCCCCCCTACTAACTATGGCTACACCTTC. Its translation: CASISTPPTNYGYTF.

This clone turned up a few times. V and J are TRBV29-1 and TRBJ1-4; D remains ambiguous. This CDR3 spans 14 amino acids. V gave up 5 bases and J gave up 7 bases, with 17 bases separating them. Germline CDR1 is SQVTM and CDR2 is ANQGSEA. The CDR3 DNA follows: TGCAGCGTTACCGGTCCCTCCGGGCCTGAAAAACTGTTTTTT. It encodes CSVTGPSGPEKLFF.

The chain recombines TRBV18 with TRBJ1-1; D is ambiguous. Deletions cut 1 base from V and 2 bases from J, with 8 bases between. CDR3 length equals 14 residues. CDR1 is KGHSH and CDR2 is LQKENI in the germline V gene. CDR3 sequence (DNA): TGTGCCAGCTCACCACAGGTATTCAACACTGAAGCTTTCTTT. This codes for CASSPQVFNTEAFF.